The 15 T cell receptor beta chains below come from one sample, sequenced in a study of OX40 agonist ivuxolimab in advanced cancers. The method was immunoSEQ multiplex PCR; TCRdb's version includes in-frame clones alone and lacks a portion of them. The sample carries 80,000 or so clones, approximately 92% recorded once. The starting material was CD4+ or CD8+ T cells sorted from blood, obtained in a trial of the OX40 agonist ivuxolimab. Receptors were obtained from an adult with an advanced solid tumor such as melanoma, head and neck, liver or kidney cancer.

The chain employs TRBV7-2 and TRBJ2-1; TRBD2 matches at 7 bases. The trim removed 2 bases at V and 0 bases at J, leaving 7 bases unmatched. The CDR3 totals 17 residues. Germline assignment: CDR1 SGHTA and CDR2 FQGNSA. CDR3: CASSLILAASSYNEQFF. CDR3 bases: TGTGCCAGCAGCTTAATTCTAGCGGCCAGCTCCTACAATGAGCAGTTCTTC.

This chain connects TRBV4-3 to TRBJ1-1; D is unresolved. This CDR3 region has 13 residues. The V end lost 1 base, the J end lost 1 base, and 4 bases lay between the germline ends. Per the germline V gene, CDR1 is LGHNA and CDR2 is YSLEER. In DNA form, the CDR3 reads TGCGCCAGCAGCCAAGGGCCGAACACTGAAGCTTTCTTT. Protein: CASSQGPNTEAFF.

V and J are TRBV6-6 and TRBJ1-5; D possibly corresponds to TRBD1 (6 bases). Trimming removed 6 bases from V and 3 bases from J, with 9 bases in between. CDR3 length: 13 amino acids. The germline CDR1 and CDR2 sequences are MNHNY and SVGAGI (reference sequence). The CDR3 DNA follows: TGTGCCAGCAGACAGGGTTTCAATCAGCCCCAGCATTTT. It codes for CASRQGFNQPQHF.

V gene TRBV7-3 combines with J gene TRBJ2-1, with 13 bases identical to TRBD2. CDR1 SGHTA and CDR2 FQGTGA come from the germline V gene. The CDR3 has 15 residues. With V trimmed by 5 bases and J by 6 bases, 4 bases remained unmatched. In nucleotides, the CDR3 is TGTGCCAGCAGCCGCGGACTAGCGGGGGTCAATGAGCAGTTCTTC. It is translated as CASSRGLAGVNEQFF.

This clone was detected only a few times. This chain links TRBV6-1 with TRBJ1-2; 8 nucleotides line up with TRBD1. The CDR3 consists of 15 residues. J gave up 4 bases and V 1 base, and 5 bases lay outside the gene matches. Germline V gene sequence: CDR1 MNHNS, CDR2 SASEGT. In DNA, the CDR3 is TGTGCCAGCAGTGAAGGAGCAGGGGGCTTCTATGGCTACACCTTC. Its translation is CASSEGAGGFYGYTF.

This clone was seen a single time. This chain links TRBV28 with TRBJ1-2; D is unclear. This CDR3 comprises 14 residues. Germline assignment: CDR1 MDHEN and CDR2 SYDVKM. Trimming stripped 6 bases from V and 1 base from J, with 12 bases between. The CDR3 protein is CASSEESRNYGYTF. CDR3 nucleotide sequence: TGTGCCAGCAGCGAAGAGTCCCGTAACTATGGCTACACCTTC.

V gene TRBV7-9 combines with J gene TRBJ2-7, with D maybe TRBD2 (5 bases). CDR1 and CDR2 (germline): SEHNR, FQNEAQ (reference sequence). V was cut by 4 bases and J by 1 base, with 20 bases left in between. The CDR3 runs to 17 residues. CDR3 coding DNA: TGTGCCAGCAGCTCCCTCGGGAAGCCTACTTCTTCCTACGAGCAGTACTTC. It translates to CASSSLGKPTSSYEQYF.

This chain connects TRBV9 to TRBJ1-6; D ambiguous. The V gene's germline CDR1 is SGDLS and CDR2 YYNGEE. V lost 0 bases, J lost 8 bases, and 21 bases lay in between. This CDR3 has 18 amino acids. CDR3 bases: TGTGCCAGCAGCGTAGATACTAGACATCCTACCACCGATTCACCCCTCCACTTT. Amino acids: CASSVDTRHPTTDSPLHF. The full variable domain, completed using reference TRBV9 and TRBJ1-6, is DSGVTQTPKHLITATGQRVTLRCSPRSGDLSVYWYQQSLDQGLQFLIQYYNGEERAKGNILERFSAQQFPDLHSELNLSSLELGDSALYFCASSVDTRHPTTDSPLHFGNGTRLTVT.

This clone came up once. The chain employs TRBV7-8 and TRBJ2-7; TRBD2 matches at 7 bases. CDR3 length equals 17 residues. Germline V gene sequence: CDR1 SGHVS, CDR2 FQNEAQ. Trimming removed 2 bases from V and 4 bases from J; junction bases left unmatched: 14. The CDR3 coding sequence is TGTGCCAGCAGCTTATCTAAGCCGGGGGGACCCCCTTACGAGCAGTACTTC. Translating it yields CASSLSKPGGPPYEQYF.

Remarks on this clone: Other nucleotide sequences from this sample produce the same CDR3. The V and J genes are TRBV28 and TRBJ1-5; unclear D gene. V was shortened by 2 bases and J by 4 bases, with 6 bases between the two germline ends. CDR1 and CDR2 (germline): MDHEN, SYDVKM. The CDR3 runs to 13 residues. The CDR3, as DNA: TGTGCCAGCAGTTTAGTGGGAAATCAGCCCCAGCATTTT. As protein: CASSLVGNQPQHF.

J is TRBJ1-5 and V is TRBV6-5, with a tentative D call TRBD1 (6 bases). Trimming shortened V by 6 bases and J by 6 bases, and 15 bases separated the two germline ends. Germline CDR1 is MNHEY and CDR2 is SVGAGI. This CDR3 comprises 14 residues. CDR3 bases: TGTGCCAGCAGCCCTATCAGGGGAACTCAGCCCCAGCATTTT. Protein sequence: CASSPIRGTQPQHF.

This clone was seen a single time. The DNA of the CDR3 is TGTGCCAGCAGAAAAAGCGGGGGGACGATCTCCTACGAGCAGTACTTC. This encodes CASRKSGGTISYEQYF. V and J are TRBV11-2 and TRBJ2-7; 9 bases match TRBD2. The CDR3 length is 16 residues. V lost 6 bases and J lost 0; bases outside the gene matches: 9. Germline lookup yields CDR1 SGHAT and CDR2 FQNNGV.

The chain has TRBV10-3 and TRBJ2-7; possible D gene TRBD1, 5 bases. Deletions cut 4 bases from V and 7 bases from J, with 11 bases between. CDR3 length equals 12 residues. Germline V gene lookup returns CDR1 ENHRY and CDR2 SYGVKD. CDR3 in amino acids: CAISGSSGEQYF. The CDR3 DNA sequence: TGTGCCATCAGTGGTAGCTCAGGGGAGCAGTACTTC.

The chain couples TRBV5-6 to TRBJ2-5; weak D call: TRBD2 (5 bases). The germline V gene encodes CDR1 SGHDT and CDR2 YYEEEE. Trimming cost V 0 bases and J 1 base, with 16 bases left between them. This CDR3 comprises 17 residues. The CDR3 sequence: CASSLVASPTLQETQYF. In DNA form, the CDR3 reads TGTGCCAGCAGCTTGGTGGCTAGCCCGACGCTCCAAGAGACCCAGTACTTC. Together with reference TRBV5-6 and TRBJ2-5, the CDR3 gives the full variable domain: DAGVTQSPTHLIKTRGQQVTLRCSPKSGHDTVSWYQQALGQGPQFIFQYYEEEERQRGNFPDRFSGHQFPNYSSELNVNALLLGDSALYLCASSLVASPTLQETQYFGPGTRLLVL.

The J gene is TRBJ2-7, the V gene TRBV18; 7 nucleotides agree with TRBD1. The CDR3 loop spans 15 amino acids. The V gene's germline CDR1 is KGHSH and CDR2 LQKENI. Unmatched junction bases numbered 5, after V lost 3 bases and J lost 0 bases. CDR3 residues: CASSPGQTSSYEQYF. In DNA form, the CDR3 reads TGTGCCAGCTCACCGGGACAGACGAGCTCCTACGAGCAGTACTTC.